This passage covers 8 T cell receptor beta chains from one sample sequenced in a study of control samples from healthy donors and cancer patients. Profiling relied on immunoSEQ multiplex PCR, and the TCRdb table lists in-frame clones only, not all of them. The data hold over 110,000 clones, with more than 90% observed a single time. The sequenced sample was blood. The receptors originated from a man under 40 in good health.

The sample holds one count of this clone. This chain links TRBV30 with TRBJ1-4; the D is unclear. Germline V lookup: CDR1 GTSNPN, CDR2 SVGIG (reference sequence). This CDR3 comprises 14 residues. V was clipped by 8 bases and J by 11 bases, with 24 bases between them. CDR3 residues: CARSGSSTDGKLFF. Written as DNA, the CDR3 is TGTGCCCGGTCCGGTTCCTCAACAGATGGGAAACTGTTTTTT.

The V and J genes are TRBV4-3 and TRBJ2-2; a weak D match, TRBD2 (6 bases). CDR1 is LGHNA and CDR2 is YSLEER in the germline V gene. V gave up 4 bases and J gave up 5 bases, with 11 bases separating them. The CDR3 is made up of 14 amino acids. The CDR3 loop is CASSPGTATGELFF. The CDR3 coding sequence is TGCGCCAGCAGCCCTGGGACTGCAACCGGGGAGCTGTTTTTT.

The rearrangement uses TRBV2 and TRBJ1-6, with 10 positions matching TRBD1. CDR1 is SNHLY, CDR2 FYNNEI, per germline. J lost 8 bases, V lost 3 bases, and 4 bases had no gene match. The CDR3 length is 15 residues. The CDR3 DNA is TGTGCCAGCAGTGAGGGACAGGGGACTTATTCACCCCTCCACTTT. This sequence encodes CASSEGQGTYSPLHF.

The rearrangement uses TRBV18 and TRBJ2-3, with TRBD2 identical over 10 bases. V shed 4 bases, J shed 1 base, and the junction held 2 bases outside the gene matches. Germline assignment: CDR1 KGHSH and CDR2 LQKENI. CDR3 size: 15 residues. In DNA, the CDR3 is TGTGCCAGCTCACGACTAGCGGGCCGCACAGATACGCAGTATTTT. Amino acid sequence: CASSRLAGRTDTQYF.

The chain uses TRBV6-1 and TRBJ2-7, with D uncertain. The CDR3 covers 15 residues. The ends were cut back, 1 base at V and 1 base at J, with 11 bases in the middle. Germline assignment: CDR1 MNHNS and CDR2 SASEGT. This chain's CDR3 is CASSEVKGSSYEQYF. CDR3 sequence (DNA): TGTGCCAGCAGTGAAGTAAAGGGATCATCCTACGAGCAGTACTTC.

This clone was counted only a few times. The chain couples TRBV28 to TRBJ2-1, with D possibly called TRBD1 or TRBD2 (5 bases each). Germline V gives CDR1 MDHEN, CDR2 SYDVKM. The CDR3 is 11 amino acids. Trimming stripped 2 bases from V and 10 bases from J, with 6 bases between. CDR3 region: CASSLEGEQFF. CDR3 bases: TGTGCCAGCAGTTTAGAGGGGGAGCAGTTCTTC.

V gene TRBV6-2 or TRBV6-3 combines with J gene TRBJ1-1; D unresolved. The CDR3 loop spans 15 amino acids. Germline loops: CDR1 MNHEY, CDR2 SVGEGT. V was cut by 5 bases and J by 11 bases, with 24 bases left in between. The CDR3 sequence is CASSRATPDAVGAFF. CDR3 sequence (DNA): TGTGCCAGCAGTAGAGCCACACCGGACGCTGTCGGGGCTTTCTTT.

This clone has a single count. The chain employs TRBV19 and TRBJ2-2; D may be TRBD1 or TRBD2 (5 bases each). CDR3 length: 16 residues. The germline gives CDR1 LNHDA, CDR2 SQIVND (reference sequence). V lost 8 bases, J lost 6 bases, and 22 bases lay in between. The CDR3 bases are TGTGCCAGTGGGCCCCAGGGTCAGTGGAGGTCCGGGGAGCTGTTTTTT. Amino acid sequence: CASGPQGQWRSGELFF.